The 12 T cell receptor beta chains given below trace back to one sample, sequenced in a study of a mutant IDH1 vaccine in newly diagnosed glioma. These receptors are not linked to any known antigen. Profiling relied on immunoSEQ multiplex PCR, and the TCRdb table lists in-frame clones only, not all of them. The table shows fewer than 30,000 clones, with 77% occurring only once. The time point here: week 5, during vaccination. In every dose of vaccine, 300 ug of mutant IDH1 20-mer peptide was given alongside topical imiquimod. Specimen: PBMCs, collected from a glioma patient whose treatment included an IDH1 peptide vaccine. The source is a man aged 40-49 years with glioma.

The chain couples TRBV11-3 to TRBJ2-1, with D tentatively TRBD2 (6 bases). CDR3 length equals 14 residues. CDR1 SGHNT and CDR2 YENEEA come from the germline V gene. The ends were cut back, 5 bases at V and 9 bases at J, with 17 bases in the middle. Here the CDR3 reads CASSPTTASAEQFF. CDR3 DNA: TGTGCCAGCAGCCCAACAACTGCTAGCGCTGAGCAGTTCTTC.

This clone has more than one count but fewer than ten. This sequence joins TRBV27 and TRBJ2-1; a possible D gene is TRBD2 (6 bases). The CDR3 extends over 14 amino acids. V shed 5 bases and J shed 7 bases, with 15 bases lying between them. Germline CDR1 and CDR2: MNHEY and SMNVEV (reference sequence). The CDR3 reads CASSTPTRGNEQFF. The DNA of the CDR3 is TGTGCCAGCAGTACCCCCACGCGGGGAAATGAGCAGTTCTTC.

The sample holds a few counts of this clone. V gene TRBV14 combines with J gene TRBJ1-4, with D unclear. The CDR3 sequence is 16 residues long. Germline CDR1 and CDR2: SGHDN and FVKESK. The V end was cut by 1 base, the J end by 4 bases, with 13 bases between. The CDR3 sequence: CASSQGQLRRNEKLFF. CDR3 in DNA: TGTGCCAGCAGCCAAGGTCAGCTGCGCCGTAATGAAAAACTGTTTTTT.

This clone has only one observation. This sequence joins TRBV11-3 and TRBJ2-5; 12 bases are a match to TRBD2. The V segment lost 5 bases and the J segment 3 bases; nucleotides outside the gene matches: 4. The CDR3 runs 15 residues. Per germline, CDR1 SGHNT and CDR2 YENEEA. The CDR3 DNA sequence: TGTGCCAGCAGCCCCCGACTAGCGGGAGAAGAGACCCAGTACTTC. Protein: CASSPRLAGEETQYF.

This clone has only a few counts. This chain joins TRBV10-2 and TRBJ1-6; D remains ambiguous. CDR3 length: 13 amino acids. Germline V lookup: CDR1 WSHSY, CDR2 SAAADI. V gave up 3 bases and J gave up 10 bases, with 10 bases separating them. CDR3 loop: CASSDGQFSPLHF. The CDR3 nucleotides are TGCGCCAGCAGTGACGGGCAGTTCTCACCCCTCCACTTT.

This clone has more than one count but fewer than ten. The chain's CDR3 is CASSPGTGTNIQYF. In nucleotides, the CDR3 is TGTGCCAGCAGCCCCGGGACAGGGACAAACATTCAGTACTTC. The rearrangement uses TRBV7-2 and TRBJ2-4; 9 bases line up with TRBD1. V lost 5 bases to trimming and J lost 6 bases; unmatched junction nucleotides: 5. Germline V gene data show CDR1 as SGHTA and CDR2 as FQGNSA. This CDR3 spans 14 amino acids.

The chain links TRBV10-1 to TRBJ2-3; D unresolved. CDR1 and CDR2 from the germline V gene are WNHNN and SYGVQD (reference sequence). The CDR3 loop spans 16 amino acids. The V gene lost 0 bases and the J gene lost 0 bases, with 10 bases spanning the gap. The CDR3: CASSESWTASTDTQYF. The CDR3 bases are TGCGCCAGCAGTGAGTCATGGACGGCTAGCACAGATACGCAGTATTTT.

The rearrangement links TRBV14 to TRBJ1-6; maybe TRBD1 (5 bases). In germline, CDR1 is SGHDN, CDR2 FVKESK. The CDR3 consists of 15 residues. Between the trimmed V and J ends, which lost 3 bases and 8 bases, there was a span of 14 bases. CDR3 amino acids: CASSQVGTIDSPLHF. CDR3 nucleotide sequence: TGTGCCAGCAGCCAGGTGGGGACTATAGATTCACCCCTCCACTTT.

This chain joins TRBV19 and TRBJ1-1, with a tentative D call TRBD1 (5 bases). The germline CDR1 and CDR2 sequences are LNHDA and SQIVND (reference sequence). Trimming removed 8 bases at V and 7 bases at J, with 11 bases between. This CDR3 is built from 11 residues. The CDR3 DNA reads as TGTGCCAGTCTTACGACAGTTGAAGCTTTCTTT. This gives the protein CASLTTVEAFF.

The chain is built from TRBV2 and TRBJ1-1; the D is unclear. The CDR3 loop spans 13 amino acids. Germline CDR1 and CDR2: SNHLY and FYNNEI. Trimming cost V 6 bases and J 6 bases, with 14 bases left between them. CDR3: CASRGGSYPEAFF. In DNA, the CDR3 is TGTGCCAGCAGGGGAGGCAGTTACCCTGAAGCTTTCTTT.

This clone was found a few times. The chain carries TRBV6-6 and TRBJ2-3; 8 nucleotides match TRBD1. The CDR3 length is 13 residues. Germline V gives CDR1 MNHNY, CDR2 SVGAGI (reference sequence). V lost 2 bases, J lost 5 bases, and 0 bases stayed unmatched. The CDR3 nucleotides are TGTGCCAGCAGTTACGGGACAGGAGATACGCAGTATTTT. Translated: CASSYGTGDTQYF.

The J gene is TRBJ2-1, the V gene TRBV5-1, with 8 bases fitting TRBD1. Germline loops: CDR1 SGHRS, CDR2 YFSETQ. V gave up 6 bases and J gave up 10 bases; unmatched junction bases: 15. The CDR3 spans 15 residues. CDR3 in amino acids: CASKPPVTGAREQFF. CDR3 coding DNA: TGCGCCAGCAAACCCCCGGTGACAGGGGCCCGGGAGCAGTTCTTC.